The next 9 T cell receptor beta chains were all read from a single sample in a study of blood T cell repertoires in COVID-19. TCRdb's table, derived via immunoSEQ multiplex PCR, lists solely in-frame clones and lacks some. This table holds some 150,000 clones, around 82% found once. Sequencing input: peripheral blood. All receptors come from a human donor with acute or convalescent COVID-19. The donor label of this sample is uncertain.

The rearrangement uses TRBV4-1 and TRBJ1-2; TRBD1 is a possible D gene (6 bases). Trimming cost V 0 bases and J 14 bases, with 22 bases left between them. There are 15 residues in the CDR3. The germline gives CDR1 MGHRA, CDR2 YSYEKL. This chain's CDR3 is CASSQEMTGAPMRTF. In nucleotides, the CDR3 is TGCGCCAGCAGCCAAGAAATGACAGGTGCCCCTATGAGGACCTTC.

The V call is TRBV6-1, the J call TRBJ1-5, with unresolved D. Trimming cost V 3 bases and J 7 bases, with 13 bases left between them. Per germline, CDR1 MNHNS and CDR2 SASEGT. This CDR3 is 14 amino acids long. CDR3 amino acids: CASSETVAGQPQHF. CDR3 in DNA: TGTGCCAGCAGTGAGACGGTAGCGGGGCAGCCCCAGCATTTT.

The gene calls are TRBV20-1 and TRBJ2-7; D is ambiguous. Per germline, CDR1 DFQATT and CDR2 SNEGSKA (reference sequence). The V end lost 5 bases, the J end lost 5 bases, and 7 bases lay between the germline ends. This CDR3 contains 10 residues. This CDR3 reads CSASPHEQYF. The CDR3 DNA reads TGCAGTGCTTCTCCTCACGAGCAGTACTTC.

This clone was picked up a small number of times. This chain connects TRBV7-8 to TRBJ1-5; 11 bases fit TRBD1. V lost 5 bases, J lost 3 bases, and 6 bases stayed unmatched. The CDR3 is 16 amino acids. Per the germline V gene, CDR1 is SGHVS and CDR2 is FQNEAQ. The CDR3 sequence is CASSPTGQGVNQPQHF. As DNA, the CDR3 is TGTGCCAGCAGCCCTACGGGACAGGGGGTCAATCAGCCCCAGCATTTT.

The V call is TRBV18, the J call TRBJ1-2, with D possibly TRBD1 on 5 matching bases. Deletions cut 1 base from V and 3 bases from J, with 12 bases between. Per germline, CDR1 KGHSH and CDR2 LQKENI. The CDR3 is 15 residues long. The DNA for the CDR3 is TGTGCCAGCTCACCACGAGGAGACAGCCACTATGGCTACACCTTC. Its protein product is CASSPRGDSHYGYTF.

V and J are TRBV5-1 and TRBJ1-2, with 7 nucleotides matching TRBD1. Germline values: CDR1 SGHRS, CDR2 YFSETQ. CDR3 length: 15 residues. Trimming took 0 bases from V and 8 from J; bases not matched to a gene: 10. CDR3 amino acids: CASSLAGDSGGGYTF. The CDR3 DNA sequence: TGCGCCAGCAGCTTGGCCGGGGATTCAGGGGGAGGCTACACCTTC. The full variable domain, completed using reference TRBV5-1 and TRBJ1-2, is KAGVTQTPRYLIKTRGQQVTLSCSPISGHRSVSWYQQTPGQGLQFLFEYFSETQRNKGNFPGRFSGRQFSNSRSEMNVSTLELGDSALYLCASSLAGDSGGGYTFGSGTRLTVV.

J is TRBJ2-1 and V is TRBV5-4, with 11 bases matching TRBD2. Looked up from germline, CDR1 is SGHNT and CDR2 is YYREEE (reference sequence). The CDR3 is 18 amino acids. Losses at the gene ends were 4 bases for V and 2 bases for J; bases not matched to a gene: 11. The DNA of the CDR3 is TGTGCCAGCAGCACCGGGACTAGCGGACCTTTAACCTACAATGAGCAGTTCTTC. It specifies CASSTGTSGPLTYNEQFF. The full variable domain, rest sourced from reference TRBV5-4 and TRBJ2-1, is ETGVTQSPTHLIKTRGQQVTLRCSSQSGHNTVSWYQQALGQGPQFIFQYYREEENGRGNFPPRFSGLQFPNYSSELNVNALELDDSALYLCASSTGTSGPLTYNEQFFGPGTRLTVL.

This clone was counted a single time. The rearrangement joins TRBV28 to TRBJ2-4; a possible D gene is TRBD2 (6 bases). V was trimmed by 8 bases and J by 6 bases, leaving 17 bases between them. Germline V gene sequence: CDR1 MDHEN, CDR2 SYDVKM. The CDR3 is 14 residues long. In DNA, the CDR3 is TGTGCCAGCGCTAAGTCTGGAGCGGGAAACATTCAGTACTTC. It translates to CASAKSGAGNIQYF.

The chain recombines TRBV10-3 with TRBJ1-2; D possibly corresponds to TRBD1 (6 bases). The CDR3 is made up of 17 amino acids. The germline V and J ends were trimmed by 2 bases and 4 bases, with 20 bases remaining between them. The V gene's germline CDR1 is ENHRY and CDR2 SYGVKD. The CDR3 region has the DNA TGTGCCATCAGTGAGGCAAGTGGAGGGGGGGAGAGCTATGGCTACACCTTC. This gives the protein CAISEASGGGESYGYTF.